This is a list of T cell receptor beta chains from one sample in a study of OX40 agonist ivuxolimab in advanced cancers. Method: immunoSEQ multiplex PCR; TCRdb's copy keeps in-frame clones and lacks some. This repertoire shows around 62,000 clones, roughly 87% found once; its top ten account for 5.5%. Sequenced here: CD4+ or CD8+ T cells sorted from blood, sampled in a trial of the OX40 agonist ivuxolimab. The receptors shown here come from an adult with an advanced solid tumor such as melanoma, head and neck, liver or kidney cancer. Each CDR3 is given with its conserved first and last residue.

v_gene,j_gene,CDR3aa
TRBV5-4,TRBJ2-2,CASSLGGRELFF
TRBV7-8,TRBJ1-5,CASSLTDRGGQPQHF
TRBV7-9,TRBJ2-5,CATVSGSLRRGLQETQYF
TRBV18,TRBJ2-7,CASSPIPQRGNREQYF
TRBV27,TRBJ2-7,CASSLTGGLYEQYF
TRBV28,TRBJ2-6,CASSLFLLGSSGANVLTF
TRBV14,TRBJ2-3,CASSQTQRTRAPGLWNTQYF
TRBV5-4,TRBJ1-2,CASSFGQGANYGYTF
TRBV9,TRBJ2-2,CASSVGLNTGELFF
TRBV6-4,TRBJ2-6,CASSPSGSGANVLTF
TRBV7-9,TRBJ1-6,CASSPRQGLNSPLHF
TRBV5-1,TRBJ2-3,CASSLGGFSTDTQYF
TRBV13,TRBJ2-2,CASSLGLNNGELFF
TRBV25-1,TRBJ2-2,CASSVARGLWETGELFF
TRBV29-1,TRBJ2-3,CSVGRSGRTLDTQYF
TRBV29-1,TRBJ2-5,CSVDPGTDPQETQYF
TRBV2,TRBJ2-1,CASSEALVGGLRNEQFF
TRBV18,TRBJ2-2,CASSLAPLRETNTGELFF
TRBV10-2,TRBJ1-3,CASSRTDSGNTIYF
TRBV4-2,TRBJ2-2,CASSQDVRERTGELFF
TRBV28,TRBJ2-6,CASSLSGTGANVLTF
TRBV4-2,TRBJ2-7,CASSQEVAGAPNLAYEQYF
TRBV4-1,TRBJ2-1,CASSQDGNEQFF
TRBV30,.,CAWSEPLTGRSYEQYF
TRBV28,TRBJ2-1,CASRRAGAQYNEQFF
TRBV18,TRBJ1-1,CASSSETVNTEAFF
TRBV25-1,TRBJ2-5,CASSESERRSQETQYF
TRBV9,TRBJ1-2,CASSPQTRTGLGYTF
TRBV29-1,TRBJ1-4,CSVAGTDPEKLFF
TRBV9,TRBJ1-3,CASSEDNRDQSGNTIYF
TRBV7-9,TRBJ2-2,CASSLYPSGRTGELFF
TRBV9,TRBJ2-2,CASSRIAGGVAGELFF
TRBV28,TRBJ2-1,CASSFRTANEQFF
TRBV13,TRBJ2-1,CASSPLGLSGGAYNEQFF
TRBV7-8,TRBJ2-1,CASSGGPGHSYNEQFF
TRBV10-1,TRBJ2-7,CASSIYTGEVPYEQYF
TRBV9,TRBJ1-4,CASSATGTGGEKLFF
TRBV29-1,TRBJ2-5,CSVETGAVETQYF
TRBV18,TRBJ1-6,CASSPQGANNSPLHF
TRBV10-3,TRBJ2-2,CAIPLDGNTGELFF
TRBV28,TRBJ2-6,CASNSGGGGRANVLTF
TRBV7-2,TRBJ1-2,CAGHNLLQGPGMDGYTF
TRBV27,TRBJ2-3,CASSFDRRGGLKQTITDTQYF
TRBV27,TRBJ2-2,CASKGQADTGELFF
TRBV27,TRBJ1-6,CASSLRENNSPLHF
TRBV15,TRBJ2-5,CATSRNGGLRETQYF
TRBV6-5,TRBJ1-5,CASTGGGNQPQHF
TRBV4-2,TRBJ1-5,CASSQDLGARQPQHF
TRBV4-2,TRBJ2-2,CASSQRLGGREAGELFF
TRBV28,TRBJ1-5,CASSLPTGASGNQPQHF
TRBV27,TRBJ2-1,CASSLSLAANNEQFF